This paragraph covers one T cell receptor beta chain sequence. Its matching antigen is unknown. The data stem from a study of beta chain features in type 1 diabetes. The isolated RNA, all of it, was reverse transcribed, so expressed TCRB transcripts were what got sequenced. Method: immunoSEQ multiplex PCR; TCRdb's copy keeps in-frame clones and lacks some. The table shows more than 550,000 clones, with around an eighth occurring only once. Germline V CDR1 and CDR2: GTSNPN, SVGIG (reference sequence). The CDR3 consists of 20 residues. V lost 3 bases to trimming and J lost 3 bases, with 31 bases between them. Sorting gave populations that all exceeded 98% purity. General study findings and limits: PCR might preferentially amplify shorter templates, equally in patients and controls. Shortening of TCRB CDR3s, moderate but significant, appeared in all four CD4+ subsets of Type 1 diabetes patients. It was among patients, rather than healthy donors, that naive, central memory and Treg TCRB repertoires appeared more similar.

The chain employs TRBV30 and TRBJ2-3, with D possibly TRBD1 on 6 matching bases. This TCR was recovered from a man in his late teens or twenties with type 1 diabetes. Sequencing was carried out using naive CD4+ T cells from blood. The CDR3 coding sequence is TGTGCCTGGAGCCGACTAAGGGCGCTGGACAGAAACAGATCTACAGATACGCAGTATTTT. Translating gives CAWSRLRALDRNRSTDTQYF.